This TCR beta chain appears in the sequencing data of a study of cytomegalovirus exposure and HLA in healthy donors. Study overall: HLA-typed donors contributed about 85 million unique TCRs, which were held in an early data release. General study points: Later on, an analysis tied 15,000 to 20,000 TCR beta sequences to HLA alleles at 0.05 false discovery rate. According to an earlier analysis, most TCR beta V segments yielded productive rearrangements about 90% or about 30% of the time.

For this clone: The antigen is undetermined.

The primer mix had 60 Vbeta and 13 Jbeta primers. Source study methods: Unique TCR beta chains numbered approximately 76 million in a later analysis, with around 10 million shared. Clones were sequenced by immunoSEQ multiplex PCR, and TCRdb holds only the in-frame ones, with some missing. The V and J calls and the clone size are those of that table, but D and trimming were determined from the DNA. The table counts 25,000 to 30,000 clones; 0.7% to 0.75% lies in the top ten. V was shortened by 3 bases and J by 5 bases, with 16 bases between the two germline ends. This CDR3 has 15 residues. The V gene's germline CDR1 is LNHDA and CDR2 SQIVND (reference sequence).

V usage is TRBV19 and J usage is TRBJ1-2; tentatively, D is TRBD1 (6 bases). Sequenced sample: PBMCs. This sequence was found in a man aged 25 to 40 in good health and CMV-seronegative. The chain's CDR3 is CASSIATGPYYGYTF. In DNA form, the CDR3 reads TGTGCCAGTAGTATCGCGACAGGCCCCTATTATGGCTACACCTTC.